The clone carrying this T cell receptor beta chain was detected ten times or more. Constant-region reverse primers amplified full-length variable regions, followed by semi-nested Nested Universal Primer A PCR. TCRdb called the 5' RACE reads again in MiXCR, with one record for every CDR3 protein. The sample consists of 52,000 or so distinct CDR3 sequences, around 21% of them appearing once. Per germline, CDR1 SGHRS and CDR2 YFSETQ. This CDR3 spans 14 amino acids. V shed 6 bases and J shed 0 bases, with 12 bases lying between them. Cells sorted as Tregs were CD4+, CD25+ and CD127-/low. The genes are TRBV5-1 and TRBJ1-1; D perhaps matches TRBD1 (5 bases). Sequencing input: tumor-infiltrating Tregs sorted from the breast tumor. This TCR came from a female donor with breast cancer. CDR3 nucleotide sequence: TGCGCCAGCACGGAGGGGCTCATGAACACTGAAGCTTTCTTT. Residues: CASTEGLMNTEAFF.